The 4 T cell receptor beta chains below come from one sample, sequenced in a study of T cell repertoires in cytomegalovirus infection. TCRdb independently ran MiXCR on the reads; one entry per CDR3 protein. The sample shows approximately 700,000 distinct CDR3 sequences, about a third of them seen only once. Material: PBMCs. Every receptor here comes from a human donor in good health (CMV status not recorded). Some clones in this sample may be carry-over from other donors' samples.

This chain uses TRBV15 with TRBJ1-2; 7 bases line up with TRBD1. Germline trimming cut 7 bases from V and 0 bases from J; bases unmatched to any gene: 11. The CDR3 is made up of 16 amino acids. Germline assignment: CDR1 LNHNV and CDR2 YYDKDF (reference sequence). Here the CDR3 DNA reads TGTGCCACCACCCCAGGGGGTCCCCAAGCTAACTATGGCTACACCTTC. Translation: CATTPGGPQANYGYTF.

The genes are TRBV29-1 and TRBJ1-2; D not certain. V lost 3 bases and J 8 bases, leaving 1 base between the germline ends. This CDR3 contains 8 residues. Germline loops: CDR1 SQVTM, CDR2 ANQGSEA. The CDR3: CSVDGYTF. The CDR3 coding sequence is TGCAGCGTTGACGGCTACACCTTC.

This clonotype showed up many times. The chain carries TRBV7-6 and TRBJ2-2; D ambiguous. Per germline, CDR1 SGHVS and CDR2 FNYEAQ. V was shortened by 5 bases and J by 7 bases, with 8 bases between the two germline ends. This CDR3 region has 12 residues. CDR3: CASSPDIGELFF. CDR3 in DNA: TGTGCCAGCAGCCCGGATATCGGGGAGCTGTTTTTT.

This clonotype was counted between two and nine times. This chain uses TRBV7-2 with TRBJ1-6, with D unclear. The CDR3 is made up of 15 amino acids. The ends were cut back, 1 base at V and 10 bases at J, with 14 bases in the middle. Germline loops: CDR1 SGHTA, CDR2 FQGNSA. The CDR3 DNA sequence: TGTGCCAGCAGCTTAGAGGGCATAATAGGGTCACCCCTCCACTTT. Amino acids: CASSLEGIIGSPLHF.